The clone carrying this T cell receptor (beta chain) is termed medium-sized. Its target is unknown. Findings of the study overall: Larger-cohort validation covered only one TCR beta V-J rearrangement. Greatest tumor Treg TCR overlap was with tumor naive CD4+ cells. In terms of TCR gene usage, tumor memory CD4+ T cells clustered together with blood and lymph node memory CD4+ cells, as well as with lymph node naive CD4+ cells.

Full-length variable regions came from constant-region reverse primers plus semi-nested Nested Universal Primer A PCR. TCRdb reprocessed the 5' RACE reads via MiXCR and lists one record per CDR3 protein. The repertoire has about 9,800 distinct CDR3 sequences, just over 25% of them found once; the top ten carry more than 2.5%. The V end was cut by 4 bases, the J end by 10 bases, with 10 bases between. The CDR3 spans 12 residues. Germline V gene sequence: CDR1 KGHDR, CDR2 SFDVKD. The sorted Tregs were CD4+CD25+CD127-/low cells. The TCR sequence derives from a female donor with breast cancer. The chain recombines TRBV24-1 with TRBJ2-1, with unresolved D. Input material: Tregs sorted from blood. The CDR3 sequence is CATSEPAREQFF. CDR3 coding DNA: TGTGCCACCAGTGAGCCTGCCAGGGAGCAGTTCTTC.